The 27 T cell receptor beta chains given below trace back to one sample, sequenced in a study of CD8 T cells in Susac syndrome. RNA was extracted with the RNeasy kit, and a quantity of about 0.5 to 1 ug was reverse transcribed using random hexamers. MiXCR was run by TCRdb on the immunoSEQ multiplex PCR reads, yielding one entry per CDR3 protein. The repertoire holds some 180,000 distinct CDR3 sequences, 90% to 95% seen once, with 0.095% to 0.12% in the top ten. Sequences were obtained from CD4+ T cells from PBMCs. The receptor source for this set is a human donor in good health.

This chain joins TRBV4-2 and TRBJ2-3; D is unclear. CDR1 is LGHNA, CDR2 YNFKEQ, per germline. This CDR3 is 13 amino acids long. Trimming took 0 bases from V and 6 from J, leaving 7 bases between them. CDR3 sequence reads: CASSQDIRDTQYF. DNA for the CDR3: TGTGCCAGCAGCCAAGATATCCGTGATACGCAGTATTTT.

The genes are TRBV19 and TRBJ1-1, with D perhaps TRBD1 (5 bases). Germline CDR1 and CDR2: LNHDA and SQIVND (reference sequence). V was shortened by 4 bases and J by 5 bases, with 23 bases between the two germline ends. The CDR3 is 17 residues long. The CDR3 loop is CASSTHPSPYAGTEAFF. The CDR3 DNA reads TGTGCCAGTAGTACTCACCCCTCACCTTATGCAGGGACTGAAGCTTTCTTT.

The chain combines TRBV7-2 with TRBJ1-1; D is uncertain. This CDR3 comprises 13 residues. The V end was cut by 4 bases, the J end by 3 bases, with 9 bases between. The germline V gene has CDR1 SGHTA and CDR2 FQGNSA. CDR3 sequence (DNA): TGTGCCAGCAGCTCCCCTGGGTACACTGAAGCTTTCTTT. Translated: CASSSPGYTEAFF.

About this clonotype: Germline is not matched at one junction end, which may reflect a read error. The chain recombines TRBV12-3 or TRBV12-4 with TRBJ2-6, with D perhaps TRBD2 (5 bases). The CDR3 covers 17 residues. The CDR3 DNA reads TGTGCCAGCAGTTTGGGATGGGAGCGGCCTGGGGTCAACGTCCTGACTTTC. This codes for CASSLGWERPGVNVLTF.

This clonotype was found a few times. The chain recombines TRBV7-9 with TRBJ1-2; no firm D call. There are 13 residues in the CDR3. The germline V and J ends were trimmed by 1 base and 8 bases, with 11 bases remaining between them. CDR1 SEHNR and CDR2 FQNEAQ come from the germline V gene (reference sequence). The CDR3 spells CASSLVSGSGYTF. The CDR3, as DNA: TGTGCCAGCAGCTTAGTATCGGGTAGCGGCTACACCTTC.

The CDR3 sequence is CASTNRGPAETQYF. The CDR3 DNA sequence: TGTGCCAGCACCAATCGGGGTCCTGCAGAGACCCAGTACTTC. The rearrangement links TRBV6-5 to TRBJ2-5; a possible D gene is TRBD2 (5 bases). CDR3 length equals 14 residues. V lost 7 bases and J 4 bases, leaving 16 bases between the germline ends. Germline CDR1 is MNHEY and CDR2 is SVGAGI.

The CDR3 protein is CASSFQGAGQPQHF. The DNA for the CDR3 is TGTGCCAGCAGTTTTCAGGGGGCAGGGCAGCCCCAGCATTTT. The chain is built from TRBV12-3 or TRBV12-4 and TRBJ1-5, with 8 bases fitting TRBD1. V trimming: 3 bases; J trimming: 7 bases; junction bases outside the gene matches: 5. This CDR3 region has 14 residues.

The chain combines TRBV28 with TRBJ1-2; D is undetermined. Germline CDR1 and CDR2: MDHEN and SYDVKM. With 7 bases removed from V and 8 bases from J, the gap between germline ends came to 20 bases. This CDR3 has 14 amino acids. The CDR3 sequence: CASTFEDLRRGYTF. CDR3 nucleotide sequence: TGTGCCAGCACCTTTGAGGACTTACGACGGGGCTACACCTTC.

This chain links TRBV7-6 with TRBJ1-1; D is unresolved. The CDR3 length is 14 residues. Germline CDR1 is SGHVS and CDR2 is FNYEAQ. Trimming pared 2 bases from V and 0 bases from J, leaving 7 bases between. The CDR3 nucleotides read TGTGCCAGCAGCTTATCAACCCTGAACACTGAAGCTTTCTTT. It codes for CASSLSTLNTEAFF.

The V call is TRBV9, the J call TRBJ2-6, with TRBD2 matching over 8 bases. The CDR3 is 18 amino acids. Per the germline V gene, CDR1 is SGDLS and CDR2 is YYNGEE. The trim removed 0 bases at V and 2 bases at J, leaving 7 bases unmatched. CDR3 sequence (DNA): TGTGCCAGCAGCGTAGGTGGGCGGGGGGCTGCTGGGGCCAACGTCCTGACTTTC. This translates into CASSVGGRGAAGANVLTF.

This clonotype was detected once. The rearrangement links TRBV3-1 to TRBJ2-1; D perhaps matches TRBD1 (6 bases). The germline V gene has CDR1 LGHDT and CDR2 YNNKEL (reference sequence). Trimming cost V 5 bases and J 6 bases, with 14 bases left between them. The CDR3 is 14 residues long. The CDR3 sequence: CASSYGGTVNEQFF. The DNA of the CDR3 is TGTGCCAGCAGCTATGGGGGCACAGTCAATGAGCAGTTCTTC.

V and J are TRBV5-1 and TRBJ1-1, with unresolved D. The CDR3 is made up of 11 amino acids. Germline values: CDR1 SGHRS, CDR2 YFSETQ. Trimming pared 3 bases from V and 12 bases from J, leaving 12 bases between. The CDR3 is CASSSNGGTFF. The CDR3, as DNA: TGCGCCAGCAGCTCTAACGGAGGAACTTTCTTT.

The chain is built from TRBV29-1 and TRBJ2-5; D might be TRBD1 (5 bases). In germline, CDR1 is SQVTM, CDR2 ANQGSEA. The CDR3 totals 12 residues. Trimming took off 3 bases at V and 5 bases at J, with 10 bases between the two ends. The CDR3 protein is CSVEKGAETQYF. CDR3 nucleotides: TGCAGCGTTGAGAAAGGGGCTGAGACCCAGTACTTC.

V and J are TRBV20-1 and TRBJ2-1, with D maybe TRBD2 (5 bases). The ends were cut back, 5 bases at V and 1 base at J, with 12 bases in the middle. The CDR3 loop spans 14 amino acids. Germline V lookup: CDR1 DFQATT, CDR2 SNEGSKA (reference sequence). CDR3 in amino acids: CSASRSGSYNEQFF. In DNA form, the CDR3 reads TGCAGTGCTTCCCGTTCGGGGTCCTACAATGAGCAGTTCTTC.

V and J are TRBV14 and TRBJ1-3; the D is unclear. CDR1 is SGHDN and CDR2 is FVKESK in the germline V gene. The CDR3 spans 16 residues. Trimming shortened V by 2 bases and J by 0 bases, and 11 bases separated the two germline ends. CDR3 residues: CASSQSPGYSGNTIYF. The CDR3 nucleotides read TGTGCCAGCAGCCAATCCCCTGGCTACTCTGGAAACACCATATATTTT.

This chain joins TRBV3-1 and TRBJ1-2; TRBD1 aligns across 9 bases. The junction had 14 bases not matched to a gene; V was cut back by 5 bases and J by 7 bases. The CDR3 spans 16 residues. Germline assignment: CDR1 LGHDT and CDR2 YNNKEL (reference sequence). In DNA form, the CDR3 reads TGTGCCAGCAGCTCTCTACTAGGACAGGGGATAAGTGGCTACACCTTC. Amino acid sequence: CASSSLLGQGISGYTF.

The chain uses TRBV19 and TRBJ1-6; possible D gene TRBD1, 5 bases. Germline CDR1 and CDR2: LNHDA and SQIVND (reference sequence). This CDR3 is 13 amino acids long. The V and J ends lost 5 bases and 7 bases respectively, with 9 bases between them. CDR3 protein: CASSPRQNSPLHF. In nucleotides, the CDR3 is TGTGCCAGTAGTCCCCGACAGAATTCACCCCTCCACTTT.

About this clonotype: The final CDR3 position lacks the conserved phenylalanine or tryptophan, pointing to a likely read error. The rearrangement uses TRBV6-5 and TRBJ2-5; D possibly corresponds to TRBD2 (6 bases). Germline V gives CDR1 MNHEY, CDR2 SVGAGI. The ends were cut back, 6 bases at V and 11 bases at J, with 13 bases in the middle. The CDR3 has 11 residues. In nucleotides, the CDR3 is TGTGCCAGCAGAGGGTCGGGAGAGCAGTACGTC. Translating gives CASRGSGEQYV.

A single count supports this clonotype. The V call is TRBV6-1, the J call TRBJ2-1; no clear D gene. Germline V lookup: CDR1 MNHNS, CDR2 SASEGT. V was shortened by 6 bases and J by 5 bases, with 11 bases between the two germline ends. The length of the CDR3 is 13 residues. The CDR3 nucleotides read TGTGCCAGCAGGCCTGGGCAGAACAATGAGCAGTTCTTC. It encodes CASRPGQNNEQFF.

This clonotype was counted once. V and J are TRBV14 and TRBJ2-7; a weak D match, TRBD2 (5 bases). The ends were cut back, 1 base at V and 3 bases at J, with 7 bases in the middle. CDR1 is SGHDN and CDR2 is FVKESK in the germline V gene. The CDR3 has 13 residues. CDR3 sequence (DNA): TGTGCCAGCAGCCAAGCCCGGGGCTACGAGCAGTACTTC. This sequence encodes CASSQARGYEQYF.

The V gene is TRBV27, the J gene TRBJ2-1; 7 nucleotides match TRBD2. Germline CDR1 reads MNHEY; CDR2 reads SMNVEV (reference sequence). Trimming at V came to 4 bases and at J to 5 bases, leaving 11 bases not matched to a gene. The length of the CDR3 is 16 residues. The CDR3 protein is CASSSPRKGGHNEQFF. The CDR3 region has the DNA TGTGCCAGCAGTTCCCCGAGGAAGGGAGGGCACAATGAGCAGTTCTTC.

The V call is TRBV7-3, the J call TRBJ2-3, with D possibly TRBD2 on 5 matching bases. V was clipped by 5 bases and J by 6 bases, with 9 bases between them. This CDR3 spans 12 amino acids. Germline CDR1 and CDR2: SGHTA and FQGTGA. CDR3 protein: CASSRGRDTQYF. In DNA form, the CDR3 reads TGTGCCAGCAGCCGGGGAAGGGATACGCAGTATTTT.

The chain is built from TRBV6-1 and TRBJ2-1, with 15 bases identical to TRBD2. V was pared by 5 bases and J by 6 bases, with 5 bases of the junction left unmatched. The CDR3 is made up of 16 amino acids. Germline V lookup: CDR1 MNHNS, CDR2 SASEGT. CDR3 region: CASSPRGLAGGNEQFF. In nucleotides, the CDR3 is TGTGCCAGCAGTCCCCGGGGACTAGCGGGGGGCAATGAGCAGTTCTTC.

V and J are TRBV19 and TRBJ2-3; D is unclear. The CDR3 spans 15 residues. CDR1 is LNHDA and CDR2 is SQIVND in the germline V gene (reference sequence). Trimming left V 2 bases short and J 2 bases short, with 11 bases between. CDR3 protein: CASSISAGFTDTQYF. CDR3 coding DNA: TGTGCCAGTAGTATATCCGCCGGCTTCACAGATACGCAGTATTTT. The variable domain in full, completed from reference TRBV19 and TRBJ2-3, reads DGGITQSPKYLFRKEGQNVTLSCEQNLNHDAMYWYRQDPGQGLRLIYYSQIVNDFQKGDIAEGYSVSREKKESFPLTVTSAQKNPTAFYLCASSISAGFTDTQYFGPGTRLTVL.

J is TRBJ1-2 and V is TRBV20-1; D unclear. Germline-derived CDR1 and CDR2 are DFQATT and SNEGSKA (reference sequence). V gave up 3 bases and J gave up 3 bases, with 14 bases separating them. The CDR3 covers 14 residues. CDR3 residues: CSASAVAGDYGYTF. CDR3 DNA: TGCAGTGCTAGTGCCGTGGCGGGAGACTATGGCTACACCTTC.

Only one count was recorded for this clonotype. The CDR3 bases are TGTGCCAGCAGCTCCCAGTCAGGGGGGATCAATGAGCAGTTCTTC. Its translation: CASSSQSGGINEQFF. The chain has TRBV7-2 and TRBJ2-1; possible D gene TRBD1, 7 bases. The germline gives CDR1 SGHTA, CDR2 FQGNSA. The CDR3 contains 15 residues. V shed 4 bases and J shed 6 bases, with 16 bases lying between them. Full variable domain (rest looked up from reference TRBV7-2 and TRBJ2-1): GAGVSQSPSNKVTEKGKDVELRCDPISGHTALYWYRQSLGQGLEFLIYFQGNSAPDKSGLPSDRFSAERTGGSVSTLTIQRTQQEDSAVYLCASSSQSGGINEQFFGPGTRLTVL.

The chain uses TRBV6-5 and TRBJ1-6; D gene unclear. This CDR3 contains 14 residues. CDR1 MNHEY and CDR2 SVGAGI come from the germline V gene. The V end lost 7 bases, the J end lost 10 bases, and 17 bases lay between the germline ends. CDR3 residues: CASIPGPEGSPLHF. CDR3 nucleotide sequence: TGTGCCAGCATTCCCGGGCCCGAGGGATCACCCCTCCACTTT.